This entry lists 19 T cell receptor beta chains sequenced from one sample in a study of immune cell composition in non-small cell lung cancer. Here immunoSEQ multiplex PCR was the method, and the copy in TCRdb shows in-frame clones only, minus some. The sample lists about 1,800 clones, 72% occurring once. Normal lung was sampled as far from the tumour as possible, at least 3 cm. Sequenced material: non-adjacent lung tissue. The receptors derive from a human donor with non-small cell lung cancer.

The J gene is TRBJ2-7, the V gene TRBV4-2, with TRBD1 identical over 7 bases. Germline V lookup: CDR1 LGHNA, CDR2 YNFKEQ. The CDR3 extends over 18 amino acids. V was clipped by 0 bases and J by 0 bases; unmatched bases: 11. The CDR3 is CASSQDQGVGTTSYEQYF. CDR3 DNA: TGTGCCAGCAGCCAAGATCAGGGGGTAGGCACCACCTCCTACGAGCAGTACTTC.

The chain joins TRBV15 to TRBJ2-7; TRBD2 is a possible D gene (5 bases). CDR1 LNHNV and CDR2 YYDKDF come from the germline V gene (reference sequence). CDR3 length: 15 residues. Trimming removed 3 bases at V and 4 bases at J, with 16 bases between. This CDR3 reads CATSSLATGEYEQYF. In nucleotides, the CDR3 is TGTGCCACCAGCAGCCTCGCAACCGGGGAGTACGAGCAGTACTTC.

CDR3 sequence (DNA): TGTGCCAGTTCTCCCCGACAGGGTCTGTTCGTGAGAGGCTACACCTTC. Translation gives CASSPRQGLFVRGYTF. The gene calls are TRBV2 and TRBJ1-2; 7 nucleotides line up with TRBD1. With V trimmed by 9 bases and J by 8 bases, 21 bases remained unmatched. CDR1 SNHLY and CDR2 FYNNEI come from the germline V gene. The CDR3 length is 16 residues. The whole variable domain, filled in from reference TRBV2 and TRBJ1-2, reads EPEVTQTPSHQVTQMGQEVILRCVPISNHLYFYWYRQILGQKVEFLVSFYNNEISEKSEIFDDQFSVERPDGSNFTLKIRSTKLEDSAMYFCASSPRQGLFVRGYTFGSGTRLTVV.

J is TRBJ1-1 and V is TRBV27, with D possibly being TRBD1 (5 bases). V shed 6 bases and J shed 0 bases, with 17 bases lying between them. Germline CDR1 and CDR2: MNHEY and SMNVEV (reference sequence). The CDR3 runs to 16 residues. The CDR3 region has the DNA TGTGCCAGCAGATTACAAGCGGGACGGATGAACACTGAAGCTTTCTTT. Its translation: CASRLQAGRMNTEAFF.

The rearrangement joins TRBV4-1 to TRBJ2-3; TRBD2 matches at 10 bases. V was pared by 1 base and J by 2 bases, with 6 bases of the junction left unmatched. Germline V gene data show CDR1 as MGHRA and CDR2 as YSYEKL. CDR3 length: 17 amino acids. CDR3 region: CASSQGEAGGYTDTQYF. The CDR3 DNA sequence: TGCGCCAGCAGCCAAGGAGAAGCGGGGGGGTACACAGATACGCAGTATTTT.

The chain is built from TRBV15 and TRBJ1-4, with 8 bases matching TRBD1. With V trimmed by 3 bases and J by 8 bases, 5 bases remained unmatched. CDR3 length: 14 amino acids. CDR1 and CDR2 (germline): LNHNV, YYDKDF (reference sequence). The CDR3 spells CATSSTGGYEKLFF. In DNA form, the CDR3 reads TGTGCCACCAGCAGTACAGGGGGTTACGAAAAACTGTTTTTT.

The chain employs TRBV29-1 and TRBJ2-2, with 7 bases lining up with TRBD2. The CDR3 is 14 amino acids. V shed 3 bases and J 7 bases; nucleotides not matched to a gene: 8. Germline lookup yields CDR1 SQVTM and CDR2 ANQGSEA. The DNA for the CDR3 is TGCAGCGTTGAGGGGGGGAGTGGAGGCGGGGAGCTGTTTTTT. Translating it yields CSVEGGSGGGELFF.

This clone was seen a few times. V gene TRBV19 combines with J gene TRBJ1-6; a possible D gene is TRBD1 (5 bases). The germline V and J ends were trimmed by 3 bases and 9 bases, with 15 bases remaining between them. This CDR3 contains 15 residues. Germline CDR1 and CDR2: LNHDA and SQIVND (reference sequence). CDR3 sequence reads: CASSIGQGMVSPLHF. The CDR3 DNA is TGTGCCAGTAGTATCGGGCAGGGCATGGTTTCACCCCTCCACTTT.

This clone was found once. This chain joins TRBV28 and TRBJ2-5; the match to TRBD2 covers 13 bases. This CDR3 is 13 amino acids long. Looked up from germline, CDR1 is MDHEN and CDR2 is SYDVKM. After removal of 6 bases from V and 6 bases from J, the junction contained 1 base not matched to a gene. CDR3 sequence: CASRGLAGKTQYF. The CDR3 nucleotides are TGTGCCAGCAGGGGACTAGCGGGAAAGACCCAGTACTTC.

The rearrangement joins TRBV18 to TRBJ2-5, with TRBD2 as a possible D gene (6 bases). This CDR3 region has 15 residues. V lost 6 bases, J lost 5 bases, and 19 bases lay in between. CDR1 is KGHSH and CDR2 is LQKENI in the germline V gene. The CDR3 here is CASSPAGGPRETQYF. The DNA of the CDR3 is TGTGCCAGCTCCCCCGCTGGAGGGCCGCGGGAGACCCAGTACTTC. Full variable domain (missing parts from reference TRBV18 and TRBJ2-5): NAGVMQNPRHLVRRRGQEARLRCSPMKGHSHVYWYRQLPEEGLKFMVYLQKENIIDESGMPKERFSAEFPKEGPSILRIQQVVRGDSAAYFCASSPAGGPRETQYFGPGTRLLVL.

V usage is TRBV30 and J usage is TRBJ1-1; TRBD1 matches 8 bases. This CDR3 is 13 amino acids long. The V gene's germline CDR1 is GTSNPN and CDR2 SVGIG (reference sequence). V trimming: 3 bases; J trimming: 4 bases; junction bases outside the gene matches: 4. For the CDR3, the DNA is TGTGCCTGGAGAAAACAGGGGGGCACTGAAGCTTTCTTT. Encoded protein: CAWRKQGGTEAFF.

The chain recombines TRBV5-1 with TRBJ1-2; D is unclear. The CDR3 extends over 12 amino acids. Trimming removed 4 bases at V and 8 bases at J, with 12 bases between. Germline V gene sequence: CDR1 SGHRS, CDR2 YFSETQ. The CDR3 DNA follows: TGCGCCAGCAGCCCGGGATTACGGGGCTACACCTTC. This encodes CASSPGLRGYTF.

The rearrangement uses TRBV10-1 and TRBJ1-5; possible D gene TRBD1, 6 bases. The V gene's germline CDR1 is WNHNN and CDR2 SYGVQD (reference sequence). The CDR3 has 14 amino acids. The V end lost 6 bases, the J end lost 1 base, and 10 bases lay between the germline ends. The CDR3 region is CASRGDRSNQPQHF. In DNA form, the CDR3 reads TGCGCCAGCAGGGGCGACAGGAGCAATCAGCCCCAGCATTTT.

This clone was seen a handful of times. This rearrangement joins TRBV9 to TRBJ2-7, with 7 bases aligning to TRBD1. The germline V gene has CDR1 SGDLS and CDR2 YYNGEE. J was trimmed by 0 bases and V by 3 bases; bases with no gene match: 3. There are 14 residues in the CDR3. DNA of the CDR3: TGTGCCAGCAGCGGCCGGGACAGCTCCTACGAGCAGTACTTC. Protein: CASSGRDSSYEQYF.

This clone turned up a few times. The chain employs TRBV23-1 and TRBJ2-1, with D hard to call. TRBV23-1 carries the ORF label, with uncertain function. V was shortened by 1 base and J by 4 bases, with 8 bases between the two germline ends. The CDR3 loop spans 14 amino acids. Written as DNA, the CDR3 is TGCGCCAGCAGTCAATTTTGGCAATACAATGAGCAGTTCTTC. Amino acid sequence: CASSQFWQYNEQFF.

The rearrangement joins TRBV4-2 to TRBJ1-2; D not resolved. Germline CDR1 is LGHNA and CDR2 is YNFKEQ. V lost 4 bases to trimming and J lost 4 bases, with 10 bases between them. The CDR3 sequence is 13 residues long. CDR3 region: CASSLSDIYGYTF. Here the CDR3 DNA reads TGTGCCAGCAGCCTTAGCGATATCTATGGCTACACCTTC.

This chain uses TRBV19 with TRBJ1-5; 8 bases align to TRBD1. V was pared by 6 bases and J by 0 bases, with 7 bases of the junction left unmatched. The CDR3 totals 16 residues. Germline CDR1 and CDR2: LNHDA and SQIVND (reference sequence). CDR3 nucleotides: TGTGCCAGTAGCTTTGCGACAGGGGATAGCAATCAGCCCCAGCATTTT. It codes for CASSFATGDSNQPQHF. Variable domain in full (rest from reference TRBV19 and TRBJ1-5): DGGITQSPKYLFRKEGQNVTLSCEQNLNHDAMYWYRQDPGQGLRLIYYSQIVNDFQKGDIAEGYSVSREKKESFPLTVTSAQKNPTAFYLCASSFATGDSNQPQHFGDGTRLSIL.

The V call is TRBV27, the J call TRBJ2-3; no reliable D call. V lost 2 bases and J lost 2, with 5 bases in between. Per germline, CDR1 MNHEY and CDR2 SMNVEV (reference sequence). The CDR3 contains 13 residues. The CDR3 sequence is CASSLPNTDTQYF. The CDR3 bases are TGTGCCAGCAGTTTACCAAACACAGATACGCAGTATTTT.

The V and J genes are TRBV2 and TRBJ1-5; possibly TRBD1 for D (5 bases). Germline V gives CDR1 SNHLY, CDR2 FYNNEI. With 8 bases removed from V and 7 bases from J, the gap between germline ends came to 15 bases. This CDR3 contains 13 residues. CDR3 sequence (DNA): TGTGCCAGCGCCCTGGGGGGACGACAGCCCCAGCATTTT. Its translation is CASALGGRQPQHF.